The entry that follows covers one T cell receptor (beta chain) sequence. Antigen unknown. CDR3 size: 16 residues. The germline V gene has CDR1 LGHNA and CDR2 YSLEER. Trimming shortened V by 0 bases and J by 6 bases, and 15 bases separated the two germline ends. TCRdb independently ran MiXCR on the 5' RACE reads; one entry per CDR3 protein. This sample yields hundreds of thousands of distinct CDR3 sequences, of which around 5.7% are seen a single time; roughly 2% belongs to the top ten. The data derive from a study of identical twins. General study results and limits: Out-of-frame beta chain sequences displayed weaker excess sharing between twins. In drawing conclusions, the study used cross-sectional statistical analysis and did not follow the same donors.

The sequence was obtained from a man younger than 35 in good health. Sample: naive T cells sorted from blood. J is TRBJ1-5 and V is TRBV4-3; D gene ambiguous. The CDR3 region has the DNA TGCGCCAGCAGCCAAGATCTGGTCACGGCCAGTCAGCCCCAGCATTTT. Encoded protein: CASSQDLVTASQPQHF.